This T cell receptor beta chain was captured in a study of OX40 agonist ivuxolimab in advanced cancers. About the investigation overall: Ivuxolimab was a fully human IgG2 agonistic monoclonal antibody targeting the costimulatory receptor OX40 (CD134). In the dose-escalation cohort, 82.7% of patients were male, and the mean age was approximately 55 years, with a range of roughly 20 to 79. The paper covers the monotherapy dose-escalation part of the phase I ivuxolimab trial, which included N = 52 patients. Partial responses occurred in three dose-escalation patients: two with cutaneous melanoma and one with hepatocellular carcinoma. Peripheral TCRbeta sequencing was intended to test whether TCR sequence diversity was altered and clonal T-cell expansion was caused by ivuxolimab. Prior anti-PD-1, anti-PD-L1 or anti-CTLA-4 therapy was permitted, and checkpoint inhibitors had been received by around 39% of dose-escalation patients. Intravenous ivuxolimab was administered to patients every 2 weeks at six dose levels: 0.01, 0.1, 0.3, 1.5, 3 and 10 mg/kg. Of the 50 or so patients in dose escalation, about 20 had hepatocellular carcinoma, some 15 had melanoma, 9 had renal cell carcinoma and 9 had head and neck cancer. Results and caveats for the whole study, not just this receptor: On average, CD8+ T cells showed more expanded clones than CD4+ T cells after ivuxolimab. Antigen specificity was not determined for the clonally expanded peripheral T cells. In the 0.1-3.0 mg/kg groups, partial responders had among the lowest normalized peripheral clonal expansion, particularly in CD8+ T cells. At doses of 0.1 to 3.0 mg/kg, clonal expansion of both CD4+ and CD8+ T cells in blood was seen between baseline and week 6. Low levels of normalized T-cell clonal expansion were also seen in some patients who did not respond.

Patients with a history of autoimmune disease or receiving systemic immunosuppression were excluded from the trial. Peripheral blood for TCR sequencing was drawn from every dose cohort at baseline, at cycle 4 day 1 and at cycle 7 day 1. Samples were obtained from an open-label, multicenter, first-in-human phase I dose-escalation trial of ivuxolimab. Adults with locally advanced or metastatic melanoma, renal cell, hepatocellular, or head and neck squamous cell carcinoma were enrolled in the trial. Before TCR sequencing, CD4+ T cells and CD8+ T cells from peripheral blood were sorted into separate populations. A note on this clone: Its target antigen remains unknown. The sample holds no much larger clone one base away, and base qualities are not on file.

To sequence the TCRbeta CDR3 region, genomic DNA was isolated from the sorted cells. The immunoSEQ Assay was used for sequencing of TCRbeta CDR3 regions. Imported from immuneACCESS, the table was reduced by TCRdb to in-frame sequences with V and J called. These copies leave out some clones; in studies compared against another copy, an unresolved V gene accounts for under half, and the cause of the remainder is not known. The sample table holds more than 25,000 clones, of which about four fifths were seen once. The ten largest clones capture around 26% of the sample. V gives up 6 bases and J gives up 5 bases, and the segment between their germline ends measures 7 bases. From the cysteine up to the phenylalanine, the CDR3 has a length of 11 residues. Of all the DNA, just the CDR3 is kept, 33 bases in frame from base 1. In the germline V gene, CDR1 corresponds to LGHNA and CDR2 to YNFKEQ.

This TCR derives from an adult with an advanced solid tumor such as melanoma, head and neck, liver or kidney cancer. Sequencing was performed on CD4+ or CD8+ T cells sorted from blood, taken in a trial of the OX40 agonist ivuxolimab. The rearrangement combines TRBV4-2 with TRBJ2-5; the D gene cannot be resolved beyond TRBD1 or TRBD2, each matching 5 bases. The nucleotide sequence reads TGTGCCAGCAGGGGGGAGGAGACCCAGTACTTC. This gives the protein CASRGEETQYF.